Shown below are 20 T cell receptor beta chains from a single sample sequenced in a study of blood T cells in healthy people across ages (dated by TCRdb to the mid-2010s). Library preparation was by 5' RACE. Data came from an Illumina HiSeq 2500. A second PCR of roughly 6 to 11 cycles was performed with a sample-barcoded 5' primer and a J-beta primer mix. TCRdb handled the public reads itself, with Q25 trimming in fastp and clone calling in MiXCR, and kept productive beta chains. Each record represents a unique CDR3 protein, reported with the most common genes and DNA among its rows. For this sample there are some 700,000 distinct CDR3 sequences; 22% appear just once. The ten largest clones represent about 20% of the sample. Sequencing was done on a sample of blood. Receptors were obtained from a man between 65 and 80 years old in good health.

This clonotype was observed a handful of times. The V call is TRBV12-3 or TRBV12-4, the J call TRBJ1-5; no firm D call. V shed 0 bases and J shed 3 bases, with 9 bases lying between them. The length of the CDR3 is 15 residues. DNA of the CDR3: TGTGCCAGCAGTTTAGCGGCGGGCCCCAATCAGCCCCAGCATTTT. Protein product: CASSLAAGPNQPQHF.

There are a few counts of this clonotype. This chain links TRBV29-1 with TRBJ1-2, with D unresolved. V lost 2 bases and J lost 6, with 25 bases in between. CDR3 length equals 17 residues. Germline loops: CDR1 SQVTM, CDR2 ANQGSEA. As DNA, the CDR3 is TGCAGCGTTGAACATAGAGGCCGGAACCCTAGTCCCGATGGCTACACCTTC. Protein sequence: CSVEHRGRNPSPDGYTF. Based on the CDR3 plus reference TRBV29-1 and TRBJ1-2, the full variable domain is SAVISQKPSRDICQRGTSLTIQCQVDSQVTMMFWYRQQPGQSLTLIATANQGSEATYESGFVIDKFPISRPNLTFSTLTVSNMSPEDSSIYLCSVEHRGRNPSPDGYTFGSGTRLTVV.

The V gene is TRBV7-2, the J gene TRBJ2-3; 8 bases line up with TRBD2. V shed 7 bases, J shed 6 bases, and the junction held 12 bases outside the gene matches. Looked up from germline, CDR1 is SGHTA and CDR2 is FQGNSA. The CDR3 length is 15 residues. In DNA form, the CDR3 reads TGTGCCAGCAAGCTTAAGCGGGAGAGGGGGGATACGCAGTATTTT. It yields the protein CASKLKRERGDTQYF. The whole variable domain, remainder taken from reference TRBV7-2 and TRBJ2-3, is GAGVSQSPSNKVTEKGKDVELRCDPISGHTALYWYRQSLGQGLEFLIYFQGNSAPDKSGLPSDRFSAERTGGSVSTLTIQRTQQEDSAVYLCASKLKRERGDTQYFGPGTRLTVL.

This clonotype was seen a few times. The chain recombines TRBV5-1 with TRBJ1-1, with no clear D. Deletions cut 2 bases from V and 6 bases from J, with 14 bases between. The CDR3 has 14 amino acids. Germline-derived CDR1 and CDR2 are SGHRS and YFSETQ. The CDR3 loop is CASSLRTANAEAFF. The CDR3 bases are TGCGCCAGCAGCTTAAGGACGGCTAACGCTGAAGCTTTCTTT.

The table lists this clonotype with a few counts. The chain couples TRBV5-1 to TRBJ2-5; no clear D gene. The V and J ends lost 2 bases and 2 bases respectively, with 13 bases between them. The germline V gene has CDR1 SGHRS and CDR2 YFSETQ. CDR3 length equals 15 residues. The CDR3 DNA follows: TGCGCCAGCAGCTTCTACGGTAGATATCAAGAGACCCAGTACTTC. Translation: CASSFYGRYQETQYF. Full variable domain (remainder filled in from reference TRBV5-1 and TRBJ2-5): KAGVTQTPRYLIKTRGQQVTLSCSPISGHRSVSWYQQTPGQGLQFLFEYFSETQRNKGNFPGRFSGRQFSNSRSEMNVSTLELGDSALYLCASSFYGRYQETQYFGPGTRLLVL.

This clonotype was picked up a small number of times. The rearrangement links TRBV5-1 to TRBJ2-2; D uncertain. The germline V gene has CDR1 SGHRS and CDR2 YFSETQ. V was cut by 6 bases and J by 1 base, with 7 bases left in between. CDR3 length: 13 amino acids. CDR3 region: CASKKGNTGELFF. The CDR3 DNA reads TGCGCCAGCAAAAAAGGGAACACCGGGGAGCTGTTTTTT.

This rearrangement joins TRBV29-1 to TRBJ2-1; 12 nucleotides match TRBD2. V gave up 7 bases and J gave up 12 bases; unmatched junction bases: 10. Germline CDR1 SQVTM, CDR2 ANQGSEA. This CDR3 is built from 13 residues. As DNA, the CDR3 is TGCAGCGATGGACTAGCGGGGCCCGGTGTGCAGTTCTTC. Protein product: CSDGLAGPGVQFF.

J is TRBJ1-2 and V is TRBV6-1; D is perhaps TRBD1 (5 bases). V shed 6 bases and J shed 4 bases, with 15 bases lying between them. Germline V gene lookup returns CDR1 MNHNS and CDR2 SASEGT. This CDR3 has 14 amino acids. In DNA, the CDR3 is TGTGCCAGCAGCCCCGCGGGGGTGGCCTATGGCTACACCTTC. This gives the protein CASSPAGVAYGYTF.

V gene TRBV12-3 or TRBV12-4 combines with J gene TRBJ1-4; D gene ambiguous. V was shortened by 3 bases and J by 5 bases, with 10 bases between the two germline ends. CDR3 length equals 14 residues. DNA of the CDR3: TGTGCCAGCAGTTTGCCGACTAACAATGAAAAACTGTTTTTT. Its translation: CASSLPTNNEKLFF.

The rearrangement links TRBV7-2 to TRBJ2-5; 8 positions match TRBD1. The DNA matches TRBJ2-7 better at its end, which makes the J call doubtful. From germline, CDR1 is SGHTA and CDR2 FQGNSA. This CDR3 comprises 14 residues. CDR3 in amino acids: CASSLGTGSGEQYV. CDR3 DNA: TGTGCCAGCAGCTTAGGGACAGGGTCCGGCGAGCAGTACGTC.

This clonotype was detected only a few times. This rearrangement joins TRBV5-1 to TRBJ2-5, with D possibly being TRBD1 or TRBD2 (5 bases each). The CDR3 covers 14 residues. The V end lost 1 base, the J end lost 1 base, and 8 bases lay between the germline ends. CDR1 and CDR2 (germline): SGHRS, YFSETQ. The CDR3 sequence is CASSLLRGQETQYF. The CDR3 region has the DNA TGCGCCAGCAGCTTGCTGAGGGGCCAAGAGACCCAGTACTTC. Supplemented by reference TRBV5-1 and TRBJ2-5, the full variable domain reads KAGVTQTPRYLIKTRGQQVTLSCSPISGHRSVSWYQQTPGQGLQFLFEYFSETQRNKGNFPGRFSGRQFSNSRSEMNVSTLELGDSALYLCASSLLRGQETQYFGPGTRLLVL.

The table lists this clonotype with a few counts. The genes are TRBV28 and TRBJ2-3; TRBD2 matches 11 bases. The CDR3 consists of 16 residues. Per the germline V gene, CDR1 is MDHEN and CDR2 is SYDVKM. With V trimmed by 6 bases and J by 5 bases, 10 bases remained unmatched. The DNA of the CDR3 is TGTGCCAGCAGCAGGAGTAGCGGGGGGGCTTTAGATACGCAGTATTTT. It translates to CASSRSSGGALDTQYF.

V and J are TRBV30 and TRBJ1-2, with D unclear. CDR1 GTSNPN and CDR2 SVGIG come from the germline V gene (reference sequence). The CDR3 is 10 residues long. The V end lost 4 bases, the J end lost 6 bases, and 6 bases lay between the germline ends. CDR3 nucleotide sequence: TGTGCCTGGAAACGGAATGGCTACACCTTC. Translation: CAWKRNGYTF. Variable domain in full (rest from reference TRBV30 and TRBJ1-2): SQTIHQWPATLVQPVGSPLSLECTVEGTSNPNLYWYRQAAGRGLQLLFYSVGIGQISSEVPQNLSASRPQDRQFILSSKKLLLSDSGFYLCAWKRNGYTFGSGTRLTVV.

This clonotype has just a few counts. The J gene is TRBJ2-1, the V gene TRBV20-1; 10 nucleotides align to TRBD2. Germline V lookup: CDR1 DFQATT, CDR2 SNEGSKA (reference sequence). J gave up 2 bases and V 6 bases, and 7 bases lay outside the gene matches. This CDR3 is 15 amino acids long. The CDR3 region has the DNA TGCAGTGCAACCCGAGCGGGAGGGGCCTACAATGAGCAGTTCTTC. Its protein product is CSATRAGGAYNEQFF.

In its sample, this clonotype was seen a few times. V gene TRBV20-1 combines with J gene TRBJ1-6; D is ambiguous. The V end was cut by 7 bases, the J end by 5 bases, with 15 bases between. CDR1 is DFQATT, CDR2 SNEGSKA, per germline (reference sequence). CDR3 length: 14 amino acids. The CDR3 is CSGTYGLNNSPLHF. Here the CDR3 DNA reads TGCAGTGGCACGTACGGCTTGAATAATTCACCCCTCCACTTT.

Many counts were recorded for this clonotype. The V call is TRBV5-1, the J call TRBJ2-4; 8 bases align to TRBD2. There are 16 residues in the CDR3. Germline assignment: CDR1 SGHRS and CDR2 YFSETQ. J was trimmed by 0 bases and V by 0 bases; bases with no gene match: 2. CDR3 sequence reads: CASSLVLAGAKNIQYF. The DNA for the CDR3 is TGCGCCAGCAGCTTGGTTCTAGCGGGAGCCAAAAACATTCAGTACTTC.

The rearrangement links TRBV4-3 to TRBJ2-3; 8 bases map to TRBD2. CDR3 length: 16 residues. The germline V gene has CDR1 LGHNA and CDR2 YSLEER. Trimming at V came to 0 bases and at J to 3 bases, leaving 5 bases not matched to a gene. The CDR3 loop is CASSQDLGGATDTQYF. The CDR3, as DNA: TGCGCCAGCAGCCAAGATCTCGGGGGGGCGACAGATACGCAGTATTTT.

On this clonotype: A read error may account for a junction end that differs from germline. The chain uses TRBV3-1 and TRBJ1-1; D is perhaps TRBD1 (5 bases). Germline-derived CDR1 and CDR2 are LGHDT and YNNKEL (reference sequence). This CDR3 has 13 residues. The CDR3 reads CARSRTGNTEAFF. DNA for the CDR3: TGTGCCAGGAGCCGTACAGGGAACACTGAAGCTTTCTTT.

This clonotype was observed a few times. This chain links TRBV28 with TRBJ2-1, with D perhaps TRBD1 (6 bases). The DNA end is more similar to TRBJ2-7, so the J call may be wrong. Germline V gene data show CDR1 as MDHEN and CDR2 as SYDVKM. The CDR3 has 12 amino acids. This CDR3 reads CASRTDSYEQYF. CDR3 coding DNA: TGTGCCAGCAGGACGGACAGCTACGAGCAGTACTTC.

This clonotype was picked up a small number of times. The junction departs from the called germline gene at one end, perhaps through a read error. This chain links TRBV30 with TRBJ1-2; D unclear. CDR1 and CDR2 (germline): GTSNPN, SVGIG (reference sequence). The CDR3 totals 13 residues. As DNA, the CDR3 is TGTGCCTGGTCGCCAGTCCCGAACTATGGTTACACCTTC. This sequence encodes CAWSPVPNYGYTF. Complete variable domain (other parts from reference TRBV30 and TRBJ1-2): SQTIHQWPATLVQPVGSPLSLECTVEGTSNPNLYWYRQAAGRGLQLLFYSVGIGQISSEVPQNLSASRPQDRQFILSSKKLLLSDSGFYLCAWSPVPNYGYTFGSGTRLTVV.